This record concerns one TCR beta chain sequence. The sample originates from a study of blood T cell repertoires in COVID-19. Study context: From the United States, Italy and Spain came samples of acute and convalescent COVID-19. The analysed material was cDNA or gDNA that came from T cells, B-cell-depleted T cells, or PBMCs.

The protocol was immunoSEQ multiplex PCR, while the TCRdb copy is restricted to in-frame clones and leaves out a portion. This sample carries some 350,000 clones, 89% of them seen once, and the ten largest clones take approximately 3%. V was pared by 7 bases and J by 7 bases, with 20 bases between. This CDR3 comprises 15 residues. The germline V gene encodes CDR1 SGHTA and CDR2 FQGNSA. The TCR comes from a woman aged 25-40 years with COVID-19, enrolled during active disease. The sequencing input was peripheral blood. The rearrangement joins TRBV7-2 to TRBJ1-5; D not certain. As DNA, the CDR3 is TGTGCCAGCACCGGTGCGGGGTATTTTTTCCAGCCCCAGCATTTT. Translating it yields CASTGAGYFFQPQHF.